Each of the 2 T cell receptor beta chains below was sequenced from the same sample in a study of blood T cells in healthy people across ages. A second PCR, run for roughly 7 to 12 cycles, used a sample-barcoded 5' primer plus a J-beta primer mix. TCRdb called the 5' RACE reads again in MiXCR, with one record for every CDR3 protein. The sample records roughly 900,000 distinct CDR3 sequences, roughly 43% being singletons. The source material was blood. All receptors come from a man aged 25-45 years in good health.

This chain's CDR3 is CASSLGRGHTGELFF. For the CDR3, the DNA is TGCGCCAGCAGCTTGGGCAGGGGTCACACCGGGGAGCTGTTTTTT. This chain links TRBV5-1 with TRBJ2-2, with D possibly matching TRBD1 (6 bases). This CDR3 contains 15 residues. V lost 0 bases and J 3 bases, leaving 9 bases between the germline ends. Germline V lookup: CDR1 SGHRS, CDR2 YFSETQ.

A few counts support this clonotype. J is TRBJ2-1 and V is TRBV6-1; no firm D call. Germline V gene sequence: CDR1 MNHNS, CDR2 SASEGT. Trimming stripped 4 bases from V and 9 bases from J, with 13 bases between. CDR3 size: 13 residues. CDR3 DNA: TGTGCCAGCAGTGTTGAAAAATTCGGTGAGCAGTTCTTC. As protein: CASSVEKFGEQFF.